A selection of T cell receptor beta chains follows, all from one sample in a study of shared clonotypes between healthy human individuals. TCRdb's table, derived via immunoSEQ multiplex PCR, lists solely in-frame clones and lacks some. The sample has hundreds of thousands of clones, around 75% seen once. Sequences were obtained from PBMCs. These receptors were collected from a woman in her 40s in good health. Some clones in this sample may be carry-over from other donors' samples. Both conserved end residues are part of each CDR3. Each record gives: CDR3 length, D gene, V gene, J gene, clone size, CDR3 protein, CDR3 DNA. The D gene is left open where the match is weak. Part of the rows lack a size; the others show once, few, many or a class for expanded clones.

cdr3_length: 15; d_call: -; v_call: TRBV7-3; j_call: TRBJ2-1; clone_size: -; cdr3_aa: CASSSGLYSYNEQFF; cdr3_nt: TGTGCCAGCAGCTCCGGACTTTACTCCTACAATGAGCAGTTCTTC
cdr3_length: 14; d_call: -; v_call: TRBV27; j_call: TRBJ2-7; clone_size: -; cdr3_aa: CASSFGPRDYEQYF; cdr3_nt: TGTGCCAGCAGTTTTGGGCCCCGGGACTACGAGCAGTACTTC
cdr3_length: 12; d_call: -; v_call: TRBV29-1; j_call: TRBJ1-1; clone_size: many; cdr3_aa: CSVSSGRAEAFF; cdr3_nt: TGCAGCGTGAGTTCAGGGAGAGCTGAAGCTTTCTTT
cdr3_length: 15; d_call: TRBD1; v_call: TRBV28; j_call: TRBJ2-7; clone_size: -; cdr3_aa: CASSFPRQGYGEQYF; cdr3_nt: TGTGCCAGCAGTTTTCCCCGACAGGGTTATGGCGAGCAGTACTTC
cdr3_length: 14; d_call: -; v_call: TRBV30; j_call: TRBJ1-4; clone_size: -; cdr3_aa: CAWSVGGGGEKLFF; cdr3_nt: TGTGCCTGGAGTGTCGGGGGAGGAGGTGAAAAACTGTTTTTT
cdr3_length: 11; d_call: -; v_call: TRBV29-1; j_call: TRBJ1-1; clone_size: -; cdr3_aa: CSATLNTEAFF; cdr3_nt: TGCAGCGCCACACTGAACACTGAAGCTTTCTTT
cdr3_length: 16; d_call: -; v_call: TRBV18; j_call: TRBJ2-4; clone_size: -; cdr3_aa: CASSPWTVQAKNIQYF; cdr3_nt: TGTGCCAGCTCACCTTGGACAGTCCAAGCCAAAAACATTCAGTACTTC
cdr3_length: 15; d_call: -; v_call: TRBV10-2; j_call: TRBJ1-2; clone_size: -; cdr3_aa: CASSTPSGRGYGYTF; cdr3_nt: TGCGCCAGCAGTACCCCTTCGGGCAGGGGCTATGGCTACACCTTC
cdr3_length: 12; d_call: TRBD1; v_call: TRBV28; j_call: TRBJ2-1; clone_size: -; cdr3_aa: CASSGDRRYQFF; cdr3_nt: TGTGCCAGCAGTGGGGACAGACGATATCAGTTCTTC
cdr3_length: 15; d_call: -; v_call: TRBV30; j_call: TRBJ1-6; clone_size: -; cdr3_aa: CAWSRLGRNNSPLHF; cdr3_nt: TGTGCCTGGAGTAGATTAGGACGGAATAATTCACCCCTCCACTTT
cdr3_length: 12; d_call: -; v_call: TRBV7-3; j_call: TRBJ2-5; clone_size: few; cdr3_aa: CASSQIGETQYF; cdr3_nt: TGTGCCAGCAGCCAGATTGGAGAGACCCAGTACTTC
cdr3_length: 13; d_call: TRBD1; v_call: TRBV11-2; j_call: TRBJ1-1; clone_size: once; cdr3_aa: CASSFQGDTEAFF; cdr3_nt: TGTGCCAGCAGCTTTCAGGGGGACACTGAAGCTTTCTTT
cdr3_length: 15; d_call: -; v_call: TRBV7-9; j_call: TRBJ1-2; clone_size: once; cdr3_aa: CASSLGPPQGYGYTF; cdr3_nt: TGTGCCAGCAGCTTAGGCCCACCACAGGGCTATGGCTACACCTTC
cdr3_length: 12; d_call: TRBD2; v_call: TRBV7-9; j_call: TRBJ2-1; clone_size: once; cdr3_aa: CASSSRGNEQFF; cdr3_nt: TGTGCCAGCAGCTCGCGGGGGAATGAGCAGTTCTTC
cdr3_length: 12; d_call: TRBD2; v_call: TRBV29-1; j_call: TRBJ2-1; clone_size: -; cdr3_aa: CSVAGGYNEQFF; cdr3_nt: TGCAGCGTAGCGGGAGGGTACAATGAGCAGTTCTTC
cdr3_length: 17; d_call: -; v_call: TRBV15; j_call: TRBJ1-5; clone_size: -; cdr3_aa: CATSRDPGELGNQPQHF; cdr3_nt: TGTGCCACCAGCAGAGATCCGGGGGAACTGGGCAATCAGCCCCAGCATTTT
cdr3_length: 15; d_call: -; v_call: TRBV19; j_call: TRBJ2-7; clone_size: few; cdr3_aa: CASSMTGRGSYEQYF; cdr3_nt: TGTGCCAGTAGTATGACTGGCAGGGGCTCCTACGAGCAGTACTTC
cdr3_length: 16; d_call: TRBD1; v_call: TRBV6-6; j_call: TRBJ2-2; clone_size: once; cdr3_aa: CASSYVPGQGSGELFF; cdr3_nt: TGTGCCAGCAGTTACGTACCGGGACAGGGTTCGGGGGAGCTGTTTTTT
cdr3_length: 17; d_call: TRBD2; v_call: TRBV19; j_call: TRBJ2-1; clone_size: -; cdr3_aa: CASSIMVSTSGRFEQFF; cdr3_nt: TGTGCCAGTAGTATAATGGTGTCGACTAGCGGGAGATTTGAGCAGTTCTTC
cdr3_length: 12; d_call: -; v_call: TRBV2; j_call: TRBJ2-7; clone_size: -; cdr3_aa: CASSERNYEQYF; cdr3_nt: TGTGCCAGCAGTGAACGGAATTACGAGCAGTACTTC
cdr3_length: 15; d_call: TRBD2; v_call: TRBV5-1; j_call: TRBJ2-2; clone_size: -; cdr3_aa: CASSPLAGVTGELFF; cdr3_nt: TGCGCCAGCAGCCCCCTCGCGGGAGTCACCGGGGAGCTGTTTTTT
cdr3_length: 14; d_call: TRBD2; v_call: TRBV2; j_call: TRBJ2-1; clone_size: few; cdr3_aa: CASSGLAGVNEQFF; cdr3_nt: TGTGCCAGCAGTGGCCTAGCGGGAGTCAATGAGCAGTTCTTC
cdr3_length: 16; d_call: -; v_call: TRBV4-1; j_call: TRBJ1-3; clone_size: -; cdr3_aa: CASSQEGRNSGNTIYF; cdr3_nt: TGCGCCAGCAGCCAAGAGGGACGGAACTCTGGAAACACCATATATTTT
cdr3_length: 14; d_call: -; v_call: TRBV28; j_call: TRBJ2-1; clone_size: -; cdr3_aa: CASRVRGRLNEQFF; cdr3_nt: TGTGCCAGCAGGGTAAGGGGCAGGCTGAATGAGCAGTTCTTC
cdr3_length: 15; d_call: -; v_call: TRBV4-1; j_call: TRBJ1-2; clone_size: many; cdr3_aa: CASSPNTLGLYGYTF; cdr3_nt: TGCGCCAGCAGCCCGAATACCTTAGGACTCTATGGCTACACCTTC
cdr3_length: 14; d_call: -; v_call: TRBV18; j_call: TRBJ2-7; clone_size: -; cdr3_aa: CASSPGTQSYEQYF; cdr3_nt: TGTGCCAGCTCACCAGGGACGCAATCCTACGAGCAGTACTTC
cdr3_length: 16; d_call: -; v_call: TRBV9; j_call: TRBJ2-4; clone_size: -; cdr3_aa: CASSVQGGLAKNIQYF; cdr3_nt: TGTGCCAGCAGCGTACAGGGAGGACTAGCCAAAAACATTCAGTACTTC
cdr3_length: 11; d_call: -; v_call: TRBV28; j_call: TRBJ1-1; clone_size: -; cdr3_aa: CASNQNTEAFF; cdr3_nt: TGTGCCAGCAACCAAAACACTGAAGCTTTCTTT
cdr3_length: 11; d_call: -; v_call: TRBV30; j_call: TRBJ1-2; clone_size: -; cdr3_aa: CAWSVGGGYTF; cdr3_nt: TGTGCCTGGAGTGTAGGGGGTGGCTACACCTTC
cdr3_length: 11; d_call: -; v_call: TRBV30; j_call: TRBJ2-7; clone_size: -; cdr3_aa: CAWSTAYEQYF; cdr3_nt: TGTGCCTGGAGTACCGCCTACGAGCAGTACTTC
cdr3_length: 12; d_call: -; v_call: TRBV18; j_call: TRBJ2-7; clone_size: -; cdr3_aa: CASSKTGYEQYF; cdr3_nt: TGTGCCAGCTCAAAGACGGGCTACGAGCAGTACTTC
cdr3_length: 19; d_call: TRBD2; v_call: TRBV7-2; j_call: TRBJ2-5; clone_size: few; cdr3_aa: CASSRQGASSGRGWETQYF; cdr3_nt: TGTGCCAGCAGCAGACAGGGGGCGTCTAGCGGGAGGGGTTGGGAGACCCAGTACTTC
cdr3_length: 14; d_call: -; v_call: TRBV28; j_call: TRBJ1-5; clone_size: -; cdr3_aa: CASRSGEVHQPQHF; cdr3_nt: TGTGCCAGCAGGTCAGGGGAGGTGCATCAGCCCCAGCATTTT
cdr3_length: 15; d_call: -; v_call: TRBV11-2; j_call: TRBJ2-3; clone_size: few; cdr3_aa: CASGPRVGRTDTQYF; cdr3_nt: TGTGCCAGCGGCCCCCGGGTGGGGCGCACAGATACGCAGTATTTT
cdr3_length: 16; d_call: -; v_call: TRBV7-3; j_call: TRBJ1-5; clone_size: -; cdr3_aa: CASSFNVRGGSQPQHF; cdr3_nt: TGTGCCAGCAGCTTTAACGTAAGGGGGGGTAGTCAGCCCCAGCATTTT
cdr3_length: 14; d_call: -; v_call: TRBV18; j_call: TRBJ2-7; clone_size: -; cdr3_aa: CASSRSIGLEEQYF; cdr3_nt: TGTGCCAGCTCACGGAGCATCGGGCTGGAAGAGCAGTACTTC
cdr3_length: 11; d_call: -; v_call: TRBV20-1; j_call: TRBJ2-3; clone_size: -; cdr3_aa: CSASPADTQYF; cdr3_nt: TGCAGTGCAAGTCCCGCAGATACGCAGTATTTT
cdr3_length: 15; d_call: -; v_call: TRBV6-6; j_call: TRBJ1-3; clone_size: once; cdr3_aa: CASSYGGYSGNTIYF; cdr3_nt: TGTGCCAGCAGTTACGGAGGATACTCTGGAAACACCATATATTTT
cdr3_length: 15; d_call: TRBD1; v_call: TRBV7-2; j_call: TRBJ1-1; clone_size: -; cdr3_aa: CASSLGGQGGTEAFF; cdr3_nt: TGTGCCAGCAGCTTAGGGGGACAGGGTGGCACTGAAGCTTTCTTT
cdr3_length: 17; d_call: TRBD2; v_call: TRBV15; j_call: TRBJ2-7; clone_size: -; cdr3_aa: CATSRGGGGSGSYEQYF; cdr3_nt: TGTGCCACCAGCAGGGGCGGGGGAGGGAGTGGATCCTACGAGCAGTACTTC
cdr3_length: 12; d_call: -; v_call: TRBV10-2; j_call: TRBJ2-5; clone_size: -; cdr3_aa: CASWEGQETQYF; cdr3_nt: TGCGCCAGCTGGGAAGGGCAAGAGACCCAGTACTTC
cdr3_length: 12; d_call: -; v_call: TRBV28; j_call: TRBJ1-2; clone_size: -; cdr3_aa: CASITGNYGYTF; cdr3_nt: TGTGCCAGCATTACGGGGAACTATGGCTACACCTTC
cdr3_length: 13; d_call: -; v_call: TRBV5-4; j_call: TRBJ1-2; clone_size: -; cdr3_aa: CASSTGTEYGYTF; cdr3_nt: TGTGCCAGCAGCACCGGGACGGAGTATGGCTACACCTTC
cdr3_length: 13; d_call: -; v_call: TRBV2; j_call: TRBJ2-7; clone_size: -; cdr3_aa: CASSGQGNGEQYF; cdr3_nt: TGTGCCAGCAGTGGCCAGGGAAATGGCGAGCAGTACTTC
cdr3_length: 14; d_call: -; v_call: TRBV5-1; j_call: TRBJ2-7; clone_size: -; cdr3_aa: CASSLYDGSYEQYF; cdr3_nt: TGCGCCAGCAGCCTGTACGACGGATCCTACGAGCAGTACTTC
cdr3_length: 14; d_call: -; v_call: TRBV7-2; j_call: TRBJ2-7; clone_size: -; cdr3_aa: CASSTQPGRYEQYF; cdr3_nt: TGTGCCAGCAGCACCCAACCGGGTCGCTACGAGCAGTACTTC
cdr3_length: 14; d_call: -; v_call: TRBV28; j_call: TRBJ2-3; clone_size: -; cdr3_aa: CAGAETRSTDTQYF; cdr3_nt: TGTGCCGGAGCGGAGACAAGGAGCACAGATACGCAGTATTTT
cdr3_length: 11; d_call: -; v_call: TRBV6-5; j_call: TRBJ2-1; clone_size: -; cdr3_aa: CASSQYNEQFF; cdr3_nt: TGTGCCAGCAGTCAATACAATGAGCAGTTCTTC
cdr3_length: 15; d_call: -; v_call: TRBV15; j_call: TRBJ2-6; clone_size: -; cdr3_aa: CATSSDSSGANVLTF; cdr3_nt: TGTGCCACCAGCAGCGACAGCTCTGGGGCCAACGTCCTGACTTTC
cdr3_length: 17; d_call: TRBD1; v_call: TRBV19; j_call: TRBJ1-1; clone_size: -; cdr3_aa: CASSIDLFDRVNTEAFF; cdr3_nt: TGTGCCAGTAGTATAGATCTATTCGACAGGGTGAACACTGAAGCTTTCTTT
cdr3_length: 13; d_call: -; v_call: TRBV5-1; j_call: TRBJ2-3; clone_size: once; cdr3_aa: CASSSQVTDTQYF; cdr3_nt: TGCGCCAGCAGCTCCCAGGTCACAGATACGCAGTATTTT
cdr3_length: 14; d_call: -; v_call: TRBV27; j_call: TRBJ1-4; clone_size: few; cdr3_aa: CASSLSGSNEKLFF; cdr3_nt: TGTGCCAGCAGTTTATCTGGGTCAAATGAAAAACTGTTTTTT
cdr3_length: 12; d_call: -; v_call: TRBV21-1; j_call: TRBJ1-5; clone_size: -; cdr3_aa: CAPRVRDQPQHF; cdr3_nt: TGTGCCCCCCGGGTTCGTGATCAGCCCCAGCATTTT
cdr3_length: 16; d_call: TRBD2; v_call: TRBV18; j_call: TRBJ2-7; clone_size: -; cdr3_aa: CASSPGLAGATYEQYF; cdr3_nt: TGTGCCAGCTCACCCGGACTAGCGGGAGCAACGTACGAGCAGTACTTC
cdr3_length: 16; d_call: TRBD2; v_call: TRBV2; j_call: TRBJ2-5; clone_size: -; cdr3_aa: CASNENLAGGGETQYF; cdr3_nt: TGTGCCAGCAACGAAAACCTAGCGGGAGGAGGGGAGACCCAGTACTTC
cdr3_length: 14; d_call: -; v_call: TRBV7-8; j_call: TRBJ2-7; clone_size: -; cdr3_aa: CASSPSHVSYEQYF; cdr3_nt: TGTGCCAGCAGCCCCTCACACGTCTCCTACGAGCAGTACTTC
cdr3_length: 15; d_call: -; v_call: TRBV2; j_call: TRBJ2-5; clone_size: -; cdr3_aa: CASSETQRIEETQYF; cdr3_nt: TGTGCCAGCAGTGAAACACAGAGAATAGAAGAGACCCAGTACTTC
cdr3_length: 14; d_call: TRBD2; v_call: TRBV11-2; j_call: TRBJ2-3; clone_size: -; cdr3_aa: CASSLRGLAGLQYF; cdr3_nt: TGTGCCAGCAGCTTGAGGGGCTTAGCGGGATTGCAGTATTTT
cdr3_length: 15; d_call: TRBD2; v_call: TRBV30; j_call: TRBJ2-7; clone_size: -; cdr3_aa: CAWSLGLAGDYEQYF; cdr3_nt: TGTGCCTGGAGCTTGGGGCTAGCGGGAGACTACGAGCAGTACTTC